A single T cell receptor (beta chain) is shown here with its context. What it binds is not known. This entry belongs to a study of cytomegalovirus exposure and HLA in healthy donors. Regarding the study as a whole: A later analysis linked some 18,000 TCR beta sequences to HLA alleles at 0.05 false discovery rate.

In the PCR, 60 Vbeta and 13 Jbeta primers were used. This table comes from immunoSEQ multiplex PCR, and its TCRdb copy is limited to in-frame clones, with some not included. The sample yields tens of thousands of clones, about 68% seen once. The CDR3 is 14 amino acids. Germline V gives CDR1 LNHDA, CDR2 SQIVND (reference sequence). Trimming removed 5 bases from V and 2 bases from J, with 10 bases in between. This clonotype was obtained from a woman in her 50s in good health and CMV-seropositive. The chain recombines TRBV19 with TRBJ1-5, with unresolved D. Sequences were obtained from PBMCs. CDR3 sequence: CASSLGVGNQPQHF. The CDR3 DNA reads TGTGCCAGTAGTTTGGGCGTCGGCAATCAGCCCCAGCATTTT.